One sample yielded the 7 T cell receptor beta chains listed below, sequenced in a study of T cell repertoires in cytomegalovirus infection. These receptors are not linked to any known antigen. TCRdb recomputed calls from the reads with MiXCR, one row per CDR3 protein. The sample lists tens of thousands of distinct CDR3 sequences; around a fifth were seen once. This material consisted of CD8+ T cells from cultured PBMCs, taken from culture after CMV antigen stimulation. These receptors came from a human donor in good health (CMV status not recorded). Some clones in this sample may be carry-over from other donors' samples.

In its sample, this clonotype was seen a few times. The chain couples TRBV7-9 to TRBJ2-2, with D possibly being TRBD2 (6 bases). Trimming cost V 5 bases and J 4 bases, with 17 bases left between them. The CDR3 consists of 16 residues. From germline, CDR1 is SEHNR and CDR2 FQNEAQ (reference sequence). CDR3: CASSTRREFTTGELFF. CDR3 nucleotide sequence: TGTGCCAGCAGCACCCGACGGGAGTTTACCACCGGGGAGCTGTTTTTT.

This clonotype was counted between two and nine times. The chain couples TRBV7-6 to TRBJ2-3; 9 bases map to TRBD2. Looked up from germline, CDR1 is SGHVS and CDR2 is FNYEAQ. Losses at the gene ends were 1 base for V and 0 bases for J; bases not matched to a gene: 5. The CDR3 covers 17 residues. The CDR3 region has the DNA TGTGCCAGCAGCTTAGGGGTTAGCGGGGGAAGCACAGATACGCAGTATTTT. This gives the protein CASSLGVSGGSTDTQYF.

The chain joins TRBV6-5 to TRBJ1-1; no firm D call. This CDR3 is built from 14 residues. V was clipped by 2 bases and J by 1 base, with 8 bases between them. Germline CDR1 MNHEY, CDR2 SVGAGI. As DNA, the CDR3 is TGTGCCAGCAGTTACCAGATCTCGAACACTGAAGCTTTCTTT. It is translated as CASSYQISNTEAFF.

This clonotype was detected only a few times. The V call is TRBV7-9, the J call TRBJ2-7, with 7 bases lining up with TRBD1. Trimming removed 5 bases from V and 2 bases from J; junction bases left unmatched: 6. Germline V gene sequence: CDR1 SEHNR, CDR2 FQNEAQ (reference sequence). The CDR3 runs 14 residues. The CDR3, as DNA: TGTGCCAGCAGCCCCAAGGACAGGACCTACGAGCAGTACTTC. Amino acid sequence: CASSPKDRTYEQYF. Combining the CDR3 with reference TRBV7-9 and TRBJ2-7 gives the whole variable domain DTGVSQNPRHKITKRGQNVTFRCDPISEHNRLYWYRQTLGQGPEFLTYFQNEAQLEKSRLLSDRFSAERPKGSFSTLEIQRTEQGDSAMYLCASSPKDRTYEQYFGPGTRLTVT.

This clonotype was counted only a few times. The V gene is TRBV19, the J gene TRBJ2-6; D not resolved. The germline V gene has CDR1 LNHDA and CDR2 SQIVND (reference sequence). Trimming took off 4 bases at V and 0 bases at J, with 7 bases between the two ends. The length of the CDR3 is 15 residues. The CDR3 spells CASSSYSSGANVLTF. The CDR3 DNA reads as TGTGCCAGTAGTAGCTACAGCTCTGGGGCCAACGTCCTGACTTTC.

This clonotype has a handful of counts. The chain combines TRBV6-6 with TRBJ1-1, with a weak D call TRBD1 (5 bases). V was shortened by 8 bases and J by 1 base, with 17 bases between the two germline ends. Germline V gene sequence: CDR1 MNHNY, CDR2 SVGAGI (reference sequence). This CDR3 is 15 amino acids long. CDR3 protein: CASHQGPSQNTEAFF. The CDR3 DNA follows: TGTGCCAGCCATCAGGGCCCCTCACAGAACACTGAAGCTTTCTTT.

The V and J genes are TRBV7-2 and TRBJ2-3, with D hard to call. Germline V CDR1 and CDR2: SGHTA, FQGNSA. The CDR3 is 13 amino acids. V gave up 0 bases and J gave up 4 bases, with 5 bases separating them. CDR3 amino acids: CASSLAAADTQYF. In DNA, the CDR3 is TGTGCCAGCAGCTTAGCGGCTGCAGATACGCAGTATTTT.